This passage covers 3 T cell receptor beta chains from one sample sequenced in a study of cytomegalovirus exposure and HLA in healthy donors. PCR employed 60 Vbeta and 13 Jbeta primers. Produced via immunoSEQ multiplex PCR; TCRdb's table is partial and in-frame only. The table records over 65,000 clones, 70% to 85% of them present only once. Sequenced: PBMCs. These receptors originate from a human donor in good health.

This chain joins TRBV6-1 and TRBJ2-3, with no clear D. The germline V gene encodes CDR1 MNHNS and CDR2 SASEGT. V was trimmed by 5 bases and J by 1 base, leaving 13 bases between them. The CDR3 is made up of 15 amino acids. Here the CDR3 DNA reads TGTGCCAGCAGTCGTAGTCTATCTGGCACAGATACGCAGTATTTT. As protein: CASSRSLSGTDTQYF.

This sequence joins TRBV7-9 and TRBJ2-5, with D possibly TRBD1 on 6 matching bases. Trimming removed 6 bases from V and 2 bases from J, with 16 bases in between. Germline CDR1 is SEHNR and CDR2 is FQNEAQ (reference sequence). CDR3 length: 15 amino acids. DNA of the CDR3: TGTGCCAGCAGACCCGAACAGGGCCGTCAAGAGACCCAGTACTTC. Amino acids: CASRPEQGRQETQYF.

The chain links TRBV21-1 to TRBJ1-5; no DNA check was done on the table's D call, TRBD1. TRBV21-1 counts as a pseudogene. The CDR3 is 17 amino acids. The CDR3 spells CASSSSPDRGLDQPQHF. In DNA, the CDR3 is TGTGCCAGCAGCTCCTCTCCGGACAGGGGGTTGGATCAGCCCCAGCATTTT.